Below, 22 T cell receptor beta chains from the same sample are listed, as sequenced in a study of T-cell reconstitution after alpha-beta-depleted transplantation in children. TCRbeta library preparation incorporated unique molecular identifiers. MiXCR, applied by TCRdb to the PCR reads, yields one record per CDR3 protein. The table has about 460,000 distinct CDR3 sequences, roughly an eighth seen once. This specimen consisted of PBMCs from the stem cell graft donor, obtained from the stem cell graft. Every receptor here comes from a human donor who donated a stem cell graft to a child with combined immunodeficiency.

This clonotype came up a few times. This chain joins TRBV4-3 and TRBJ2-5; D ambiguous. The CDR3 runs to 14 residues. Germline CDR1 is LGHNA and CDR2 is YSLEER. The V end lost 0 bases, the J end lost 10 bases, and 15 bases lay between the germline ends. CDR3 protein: CASSQESARWGQYF. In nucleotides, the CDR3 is TGCGCCAGCAGCCAAGAGAGCGCACGATGGGGCCAGTACTTC.

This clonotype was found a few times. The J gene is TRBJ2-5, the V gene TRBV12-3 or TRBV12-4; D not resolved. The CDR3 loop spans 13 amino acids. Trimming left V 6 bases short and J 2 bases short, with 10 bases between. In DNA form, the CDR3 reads TGTGCCAGCAGGTGGACGGCTCAAGAGACCCAGTACTTC. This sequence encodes CASRWTAQETQYF.

For the CDR3, the DNA is TGTGCCAGCTCACCGGCTAAATACAGGGTTCGTGGCCAAGAGACCCAGTACTTC. The encoded protein is CASSPAKYRVRGQETQYF. The chain joins TRBV18 to TRBJ2-5; D might be TRBD1 (6 bases). Germline CDR1 and CDR2: KGHSH and LQKENI. This CDR3 has 18 residues. Trimming took 3 bases from V and 1 from J, leaving 21 bases between them.

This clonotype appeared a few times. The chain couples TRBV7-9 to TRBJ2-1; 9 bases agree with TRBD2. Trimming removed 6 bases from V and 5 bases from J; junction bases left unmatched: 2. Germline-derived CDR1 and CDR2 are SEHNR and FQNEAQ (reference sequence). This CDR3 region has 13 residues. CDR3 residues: CASSLAGNNEQFF. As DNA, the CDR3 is TGTGCCAGCAGTCTAGCGGGAAACAATGAGCAGTTCTTC.

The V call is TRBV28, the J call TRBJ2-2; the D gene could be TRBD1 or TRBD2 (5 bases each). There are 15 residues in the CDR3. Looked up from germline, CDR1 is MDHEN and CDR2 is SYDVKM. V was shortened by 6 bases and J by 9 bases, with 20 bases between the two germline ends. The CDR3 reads CASSFPGRLNRELFF. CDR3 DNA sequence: TGTGCCAGCAGCTTCCCGGGACGCCTTAACAGGGAGCTGTTTTTT.

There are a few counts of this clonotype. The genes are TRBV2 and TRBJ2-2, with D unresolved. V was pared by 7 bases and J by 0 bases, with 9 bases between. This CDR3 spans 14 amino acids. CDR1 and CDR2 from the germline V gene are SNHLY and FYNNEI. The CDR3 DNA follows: TGTGCCAGCATGCTTCGAACGAACACCGGGGAGCTGTTTTTT. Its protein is CASMLRTNTGELFF.

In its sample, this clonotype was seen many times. This CDR3 is CASSLQGQTEAFF. In DNA form, the CDR3 reads TGTGCCAGCTCGTTACAGGGCCAAACTGAAGCTTTCTTT. This chain links TRBV18 with TRBJ1-1; possible D gene TRBD1, 6 bases. V was shortened by 6 bases and J by 5 bases, with 13 bases between the two germline ends. Germline-derived CDR1 and CDR2 are KGHSH and LQKENI. The CDR3 contains 13 residues.

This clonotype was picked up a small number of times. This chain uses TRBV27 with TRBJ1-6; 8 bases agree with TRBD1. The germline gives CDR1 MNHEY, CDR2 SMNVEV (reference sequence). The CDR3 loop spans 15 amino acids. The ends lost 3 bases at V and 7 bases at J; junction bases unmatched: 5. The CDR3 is CASSFRGRLNSPLHF. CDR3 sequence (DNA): TGTGCCAGCAGTTTCAGGGGGCGTTTGAATTCACCCCTCCACTTT.

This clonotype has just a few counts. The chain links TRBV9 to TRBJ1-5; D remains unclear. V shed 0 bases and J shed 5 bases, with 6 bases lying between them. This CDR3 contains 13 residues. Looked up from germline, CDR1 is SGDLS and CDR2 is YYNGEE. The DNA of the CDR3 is TGTGCCAGCAGCGTAGATCCCCATCAGCCCCAGCATTTT. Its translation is CASSVDPHQPQHF.

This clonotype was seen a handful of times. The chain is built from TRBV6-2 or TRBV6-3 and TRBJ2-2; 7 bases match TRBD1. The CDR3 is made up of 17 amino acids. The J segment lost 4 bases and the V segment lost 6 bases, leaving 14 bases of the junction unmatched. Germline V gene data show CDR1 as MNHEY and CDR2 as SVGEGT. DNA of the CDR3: TGTGCCAGCAGCACCCGGGCTCAGCGACAGGGCACCGGGGAGCTGTTTTTT. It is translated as CASSTRAQRQGTGELFF.

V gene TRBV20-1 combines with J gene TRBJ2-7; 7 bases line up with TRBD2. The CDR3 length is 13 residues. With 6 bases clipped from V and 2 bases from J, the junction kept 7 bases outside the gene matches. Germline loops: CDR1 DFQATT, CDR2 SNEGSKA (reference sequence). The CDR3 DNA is TGCAGTGCCGAAGCGGGGTTAGCCTACGAGCAGTACTTC. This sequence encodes CSAEAGLAYEQYF.

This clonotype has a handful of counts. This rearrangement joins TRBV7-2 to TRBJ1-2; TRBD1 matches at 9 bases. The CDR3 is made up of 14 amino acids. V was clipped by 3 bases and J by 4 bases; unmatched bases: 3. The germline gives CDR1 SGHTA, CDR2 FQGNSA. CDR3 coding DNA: TGTGCCAGCAGCTTGGACAGGGGTCGCTATGGCTACACCTTC. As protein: CASSLDRGRYGYTF.

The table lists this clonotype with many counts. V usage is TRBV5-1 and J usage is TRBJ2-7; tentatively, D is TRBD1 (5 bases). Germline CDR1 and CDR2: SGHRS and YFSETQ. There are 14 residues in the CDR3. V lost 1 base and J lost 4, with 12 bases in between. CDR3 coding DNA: TGCGCCAGCAGCTTGTACCCAGGGATGTACGAGCAGTACTTC. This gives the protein CASSLYPGMYEQYF.

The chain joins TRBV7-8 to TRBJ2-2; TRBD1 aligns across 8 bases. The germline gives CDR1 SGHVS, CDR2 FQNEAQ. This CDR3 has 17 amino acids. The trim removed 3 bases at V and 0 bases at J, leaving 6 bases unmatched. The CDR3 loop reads CASSFGQGRTNTGELFF. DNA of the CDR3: TGTGCCAGCAGCTTCGGACAGGGACGGACGAACACCGGGGAGCTGTTTTTT.

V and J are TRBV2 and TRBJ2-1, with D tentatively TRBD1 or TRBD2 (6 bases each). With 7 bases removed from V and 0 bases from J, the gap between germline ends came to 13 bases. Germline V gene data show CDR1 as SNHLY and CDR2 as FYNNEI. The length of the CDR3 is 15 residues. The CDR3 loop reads CASKIGGTSYNEQFF. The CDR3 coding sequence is TGTGCCAGCAAAATCGGGGGCACCTCCTACAATGAGCAGTTCTTC.

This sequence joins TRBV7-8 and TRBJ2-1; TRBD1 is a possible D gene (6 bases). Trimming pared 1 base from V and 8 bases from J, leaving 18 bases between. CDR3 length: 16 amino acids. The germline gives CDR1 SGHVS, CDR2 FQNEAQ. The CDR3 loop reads CASSLEAGVSVDEQFF. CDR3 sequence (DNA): TGTGCCAGCAGCTTAGAAGCAGGGGTTTCGGTGGATGAGCAGTTCTTC.

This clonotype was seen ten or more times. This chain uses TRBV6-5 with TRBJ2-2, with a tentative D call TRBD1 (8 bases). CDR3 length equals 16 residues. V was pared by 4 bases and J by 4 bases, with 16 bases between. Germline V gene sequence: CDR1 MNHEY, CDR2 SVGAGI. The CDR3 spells CASSLAGGGSTGELFF. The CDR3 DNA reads TGTGCCAGCAGTTTAGCAGGGGGCGGGAGCACCGGGGAGCTGTTTTTT.

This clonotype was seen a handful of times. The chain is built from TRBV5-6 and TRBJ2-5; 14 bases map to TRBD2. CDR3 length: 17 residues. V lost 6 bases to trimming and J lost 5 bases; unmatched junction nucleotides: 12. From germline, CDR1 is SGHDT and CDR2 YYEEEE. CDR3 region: CASIRTSGRIGGETQYF. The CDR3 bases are TGTGCCAGCATCCGGACTAGCGGGAGGATTGGCGGGGAGACCCAGTACTTC.

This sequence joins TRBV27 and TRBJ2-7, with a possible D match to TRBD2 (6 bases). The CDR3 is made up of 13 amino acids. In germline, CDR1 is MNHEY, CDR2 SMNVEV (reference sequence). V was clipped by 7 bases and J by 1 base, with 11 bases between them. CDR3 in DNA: TGTGCCAGCATCGGGCGGGAATCCTACGAGCAGTACTTC. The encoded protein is CASIGRESYEQYF.

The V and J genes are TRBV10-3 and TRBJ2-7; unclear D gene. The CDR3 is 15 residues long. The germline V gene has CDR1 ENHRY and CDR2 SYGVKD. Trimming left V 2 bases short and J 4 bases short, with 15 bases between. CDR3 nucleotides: TGTGCCATCAGTGAGGGTAGGTTTGGCGATTACGAGCAGTACTTC. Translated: CAISEGRFGDYEQYF.

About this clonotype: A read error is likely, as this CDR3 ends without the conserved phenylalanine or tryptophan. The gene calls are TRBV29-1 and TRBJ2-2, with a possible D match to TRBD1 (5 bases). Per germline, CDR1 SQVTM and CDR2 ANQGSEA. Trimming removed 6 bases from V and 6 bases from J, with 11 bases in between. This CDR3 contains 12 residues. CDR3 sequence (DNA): TGCAGCGTGACAGCTAACCCCGGGGAGCTGTTTATT. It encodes CSVTANPGELFI.

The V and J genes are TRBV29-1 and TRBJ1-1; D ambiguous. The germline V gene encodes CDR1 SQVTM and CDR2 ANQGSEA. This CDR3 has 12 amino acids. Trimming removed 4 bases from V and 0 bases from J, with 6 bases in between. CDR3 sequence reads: CSVAVVNTEAFF. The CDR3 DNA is TGCAGCGTTGCGGTGGTGAACACTGAAGCTTTCTTT.